These T cell receptor beta chains were read from a single sample in a study of spatial heterogeneity in lung cancer. TCRdb re-analysed the 5' RACE reads in MiXCR, keeping a single row per CDR3 protein. The data show some 16,000 distinct CDR3 sequences, over 6.5% seen once. The sequencing used lung tumor tissue, collected at surgery. These TCRs come from a female donor with early-stage non-small cell lung cancer. Both conserved end residues are part of each CDR3. The D gene is left open where the match is weak. Not every row has a clone size; where given, it reads once, few, many or a size class.

d_call: NA; v_call: TRBV21-1; clone_size: many; cdr3_length: 17; j_call: TRBJ2-3; cdr3_aa: CASILAGDIIITDTQYF; cdr3_nt: TGTGCCAGCATCCTAGCGGGGGACATCATAATCACAGATACGCAGTATTTT
d_call: NA; v_call: TRBV29-1; clone_size: medium-sized; cdr3_length: 12; j_call: TRBJ1-2; cdr3_aa: CSVIKGTYGYTF; cdr3_nt: TGCAGCGTTATCAAGGGGACCTATGGCTACACCTTC
d_call: NA; v_call: TRBV9; clone_size: many; cdr3_length: 15; j_call: TRBJ1-5; cdr3_aa: CASSVDPNSNQPQHF; cdr3_nt: TGTGCCAGCAGCGTTGACCCAAATAGCAATCAGCCCCAGCATTTT
d_call: NA; v_call: TRBV4-1; clone_size: few; cdr3_length: 15; j_call: TRBJ2-7; cdr3_aa: CASSHPVVRGQEQYF; cdr3_nt: TGCGCCAGCAGCCACCCGGTGGTGAGGGGTCAAGAGCAGTACTTC
d_call: TRBD1; v_call: TRBV12-3/TRBV12-4; clone_size: many; cdr3_length: 13; j_call: TRBJ1-2; cdr3_aa: CASSPRDRVGYTF; cdr3_nt: TGTGCCAGCAGCCCTCGGGACAGGGTTGGCTACACCTTC
d_call: TRBD1; v_call: TRBV5-1; clone_size: many; cdr3_length: 16; j_call: TRBJ1-2; cdr3_aa: CASSLDQRDRGGGYTF; cdr3_nt: TGCGCCAGCAGCTTGGACCAAAGGGACAGGGGAGGAGGCTACACCTTC
d_call: TRBD2; v_call: TRBV10-3; clone_size: once; cdr3_length: 14; j_call: TRBJ2-7; cdr3_aa: CAIRTSGGSNEQYF; cdr3_nt: TGTGCCATCAGGACTAGCGGGGGGAGTAACGAGCAGTACTTC
d_call: NA; v_call: TRBV11-3; clone_size: NA; cdr3_length: 15; j_call: TRBJ2-1; cdr3_aa: CASSLDWTDYNEQFF; cdr3_nt: TGTGCCAGCAGCTTAGACTGGACGGACTACAATGAGCAGTTCTTC
d_call: NA; v_call: TRBV4-1; clone_size: many; cdr3_length: 17; j_call: TRBJ1-4; cdr3_aa: CASSQDPGRSANEKLFF; cdr3_nt: TGCGCCAGCAGCCAGGACCCGGGGCGATCGGCTAATGAAAAACTGTTTTTT
d_call: NA; v_call: TRBV12-3/TRBV12-4; clone_size: many; cdr3_length: 14; j_call: TRBJ1-1; cdr3_aa: CASSLTARVTEAFF; cdr3_nt: TGTGCCAGCAGCCTGACAGCTAGAGTCACTGAAGCTTTCTTT
d_call: NA; v_call: TRBV28; clone_size: NA; cdr3_length: 16; j_call: TRBJ1-5; cdr3_aa: CASSLPWENSNQPQHF; cdr3_nt: TGTGCCAGCAGCCTCCCGTGGGAGAATAGCAATCAGCCCCAGCATTTT
d_call: TRBD1; v_call: TRBV6-5; clone_size: NA; cdr3_length: 15; j_call: TRBJ2-7; cdr3_aa: CASSYTLTGGYEQYF; cdr3_nt: TGTGCCAGCAGTTACACTTTGACAGGGGGCTACGAGCAGTACTTC
d_call: TRBD1; v_call: TRBV10-3; clone_size: many; cdr3_length: 14; j_call: TRBJ1-5; cdr3_aa: CAISIQGPGQPQHF; cdr3_nt: TGTGCCATCAGTATACAGGGGCCGGGACAGCCCCAGCATTTT
d_call: NA; v_call: TRBV9; clone_size: many; cdr3_length: 15; j_call: TRBJ1-1; cdr3_aa: CASSVDPGRNTEAFF; cdr3_nt: TGTGCCAGCAGCGTAGACCCAGGTAGGAACACTGAAGCTTTCTTT
d_call: TRBD2; v_call: TRBV12-3/TRBV12-4; clone_size: many; cdr3_length: 14; j_call: TRBJ2-1; cdr3_aa: CASSPPRGVNEQFF; cdr3_nt: TGTGCCAGCAGCCCTCCCCGGGGGGTCAATGAGCAGTTCTTC
d_call: NA; v_call: TRBV28; clone_size: few; cdr3_length: 14; j_call: TRBJ1-1; cdr3_aa: CASSPLGRNTEAFF; cdr3_nt: TGTGCCAGCAGTCCCCTCGGGAGGAACACTGAAGCTTTCTTT
d_call: NA; v_call: TRBV13; clone_size: few; cdr3_length: 11; j_call: TRBJ2-7; cdr3_aa: CASSLDYEQYF; cdr3_nt: TGTGCCAGCAGCTTAGACTACGAGCAGTACTTC
d_call: NA; v_call: TRBV20-1; clone_size: NA; cdr3_length: 15; j_call: TRBJ1-5; cdr3_aa: CSARDPGHNNQPQHF; cdr3_nt: TGCAGTGCTAGGGATCCGGGACACAACAATCAGCCCCAGCATTTT
d_call: TRBD2; v_call: TRBV28; clone_size: NA; cdr3_length: 15; j_call: TRBJ2-3; cdr3_aa: CASSSAKSGGDTQYF; cdr3_nt: TGTGCCAGCAGTTCCGCTAAATCCGGGGGGGATACGCAGTATTTT
d_call: NA; v_call: TRBV3-1; clone_size: many; cdr3_length: 16; j_call: TRBJ1-2; cdr3_aa: CASSQSPRQVGGGYTF; cdr3_nt: TGTGCCAGCAGCCAATCCCCCAGACAGGTCGGGGGCGGCTACACCTTC
d_call: NA; v_call: TRBV27; clone_size: many; cdr3_length: 15; j_call: TRBJ2-7; cdr3_aa: CASSLYGQPGYEQYF; cdr3_nt: TGTGCCAGCAGTTTATATGGTCAGCCCGGGTACGAGCAGTACTTC
d_call: TRBD2; v_call: TRBV28; clone_size: many; cdr3_length: 15; j_call: TRBJ2-1; cdr3_aa: CASSLGLAGSNEQFF; cdr3_nt: TGTGCCAGCAGTTTGGGATTAGCGGGCTCCAATGAGCAGTTCTTC
d_call: TRBD2; v_call: TRBV7-2; clone_size: many; cdr3_length: 15; j_call: TRBJ2-7; cdr3_aa: CASSSLAGASYEQYF; cdr3_nt: TGTGCCAGCAGCTCACTAGCGGGGGCTTCCTACGAGCAGTACTTC